This T cell receptor beta chain is from a study of cytomegalovirus exposure and HLA in healthy donors. Study-level points and caveats: Within a later analysis, the majority of CMV-associated TCR beta chains appeared HLA-restricted. Sequencing had likely introduced a cluster of highly shared sequence variants as an artifact. Later genetic work tied a missense DCLRE1C variant to beta-chain V and J trimming.

Germline CDR1 SEHNR, CDR2 FQNEAQ (reference sequence). This CDR3 is 14 amino acids long. After removal of 6 bases from V and 5 bases from J, the junction contained 6 bases not matched to a gene. The study ran its PCR with 60 Vbeta and 13 Jbeta primers. Per the authors' pipeline: In a later analysis, of tens of millions of unique beta chains, about 12 million appeared in at least two donors. The method was immunoSEQ multiplex PCR; TCRdb's version includes in-frame clones alone and lacks a portion of them. V, J and clone size reflect that table, while D and trimming were determined from the DNA. The top ten clones hold roughly 2.9% of a sample with 130,000 to 150,000 clones, around 85% of them seen once. Of note for this clone: Its antigen remains unknown.

Sequencing used PBMCs. This chain connects TRBV7-9 to TRBJ2-5; 10 positions match TRBD2. This clonotype originated in a woman aged 25 to 39 in good health and CMV-seronegative. For the CDR3, the DNA is TGTGCCAGCAGGGCATCTAGCGGGAGTGAGACCCAGTACTTC. As protein: CASRASSGSETQYF.